These 3 T cell receptor beta chains were all obtained from the same sample, sequenced in a study of blood T cell repertoires in COVID-19. The method was immunoSEQ multiplex PCR; TCRdb's version includes in-frame clones alone and lacks a portion of them. The sample lists more than 250,000 clones; 75% to 90% were seen once. The sequenced sample was peripheral blood. The receptors here all came from a human donor in a cohort sampled during active COVID-19.

This clone appeared a single time. The chain joins TRBV5-1 to TRBJ2-5; the match to TRBD2 covers 13 bases. The CDR3 runs 17 residues. With V trimmed by 2 bases and J by 5 bases, 9 bases remained unmatched. CDR1 is SGHRS and CDR2 is YFSETQ in the germline V gene. The CDR3 is CASSLITSGRAGETQYF. CDR3 DNA: TGCGCCAGCAGCTTAATTACTAGCGGGAGGGCCGGGGAGACCCAGTACTTC.

This clone has only a few counts. The rearrangement uses TRBV7-8 and TRBJ2-1; the match to TRBD2 covers 8 bases. After removal of 5 bases from V and 9 bases from J, the junction contained 12 bases not matched to a gene. The CDR3 spans 15 residues. CDR1 and CDR2 (germline): SGHVS, FQNEAQ. In DNA form, the CDR3 reads TGTGCCAGCAGCGGACGGGGGGGCTCTATGGGTGAGCAGTTCTTC. Its protein is CASSGRGGSMGEQFF.

CDR3 sequence (DNA): TGTGCCAGCAGACGCACAGGGAACTACGAGCAGTACTTC. Amino acid sequence: CASRRTGNYEQYF. The gene calls are TRBV6-5 and TRBJ2-7; a weak D match, TRBD1 (6 bases). V shed 6 bases and J shed 3 bases, with 12 bases lying between them. CDR1 and CDR2 from the germline V gene are MNHEY and SVGAGI. CDR3 length equals 13 residues.